The T cell receptor (beta chain) described here comes from a study of blood T cell repertoires in COVID-19. The assay was immunoSEQ multiplex PCR, and TCRdb's table has in-frame clones only and misses some. The sample lists about 170,000 clones; roughly 82% were seen once. Enrolment of Seattle patients took place during active infection, and they were followed longitudinally. The CDR3 has 16 amino acids. V lost 0 bases, J lost 4 bases, and 13 bases lay in between. From germline, CDR1 is LGHNA and CDR2 YNFKEQ. This receptor was taken from a woman in her thirties or forties with COVID-19, enrolled during active disease. The chain carries TRBV4-2 and TRBJ2-1; no clear D. Sequencing was performed on peripheral blood. CDR3 sequence reads: CASSQELPGGYNEQFF. The DNA for the CDR3 is TGTGCCAGCAGCCAAGAACTACCTGGTGGGTACAATGAGCAGTTCTTC.